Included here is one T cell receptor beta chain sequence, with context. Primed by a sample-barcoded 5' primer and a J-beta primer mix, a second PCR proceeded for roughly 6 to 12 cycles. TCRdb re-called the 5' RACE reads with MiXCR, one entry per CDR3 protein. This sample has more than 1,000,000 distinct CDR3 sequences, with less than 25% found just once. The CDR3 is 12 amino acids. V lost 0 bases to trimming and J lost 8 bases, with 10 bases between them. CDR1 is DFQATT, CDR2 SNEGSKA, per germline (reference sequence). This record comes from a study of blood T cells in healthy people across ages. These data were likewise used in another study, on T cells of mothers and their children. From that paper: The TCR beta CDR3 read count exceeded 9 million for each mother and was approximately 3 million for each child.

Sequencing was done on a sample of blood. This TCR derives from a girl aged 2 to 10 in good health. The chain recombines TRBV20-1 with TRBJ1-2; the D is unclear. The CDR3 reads CSARDNAAGYTF. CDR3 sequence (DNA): TGCAGTGCTAGAGACAACGCAGCGGGCTACACCTTC.